Shown below are 30 T cell receptor beta chains from a single sample sequenced in a study of shared clonotypes between healthy human individuals. Here immunoSEQ multiplex PCR was the method, and the copy in TCRdb shows in-frame clones only, minus some. The sample yields 1.5 million to 2.5 million clones, about 95% seen once. As defined, naive CD8 cells were CD45RO-negative and positively selected for CCR7, with terminally differentiated effector memory CD45RA+ cells excluded. Specimen: naive CD8+ T cells sorted from blood. The receptors shown here come from a man between 18 and 35 years old in good health.

The chain joins TRBV19 to TRBJ1-5, with D maybe TRBD1 (5 bases). Germline values: CDR1 LNHDA, CDR2 SQIVND (reference sequence). The germline V and J ends were trimmed by 0 bases and 2 bases, with 8 bases remaining between them. CDR3 length: 15 amino acids. The CDR3 nucleotides read TGTGCCAGTAGTATAGATATAGGGGGCAATCAGCCCCAGCATTTT. This sequence encodes CASSIDIGGNQPQHF. The variable domain in full, with the rest retrieved from reference TRBV19 and TRBJ1-5, is DGGITQSPKYLFRKEGQNVTLSCEQNLNHDAMYWYRQDPGQGLRLIYYSQIVNDFQKGDIAEGYSVSREKKESFPLTVTSAQKNPTAFYLCASSIDIGGNQPQHFGDGTRLSIL.

Comments on this clone: The same CDR3 arises from other DNA sequences in this sample as well. This chain connects TRBV6-5 to TRBJ1-2; D is uncertain. V was clipped by 0 bases and J by 1 base, with 6 bases between them. The CDR3 covers 14 residues. Germline V lookup: CDR1 MNHEY, CDR2 SVGAGI. The CDR3 DNA is TGTGCCAGCAGTTACTCGGCGGATAACTATGGCTACACCTTC. Translating it yields CASSYSADNYGYTF.

V usage is TRBV27 and J usage is TRBJ2-1; D is ambiguous. Trimming pared 5 bases from V and 2 bases from J, leaving 10 bases between. Germline loops: CDR1 MNHEY, CDR2 SMNVEV (reference sequence). There are 14 residues in the CDR3. The CDR3 loop is CASSPRLTYNEQFF. The CDR3 DNA sequence: TGTGCCAGCAGTCCTCGCCTCACCTACAATGAGCAGTTCTTC.

This chain connects TRBV5-6 to TRBJ2-5; 9 nucleotides agree with TRBD1. Per germline, CDR1 SGHDT and CDR2 YYEEEE. The CDR3 sequence is 16 residues long. With 1 base clipped from V and 4 bases from J, the junction kept 8 bases outside the gene matches. CDR3 sequence reads: CASSLLTGGAGETQYF. The CDR3 DNA sequence: TGTGCCAGCAGCTTGCTTACAGGGGGCGCGGGAGAGACCCAGTACTTC.

The table lists this clone with a count of one. The chain is built from TRBV15 and TRBJ1-2; D is unclear. Trimming stripped 5 bases from V and 2 bases from J, with 9 bases between. This CDR3 has 13 residues. The germline gives CDR1 LNHNV, CDR2 YYDKDF (reference sequence). The CDR3 is CATSGVANYGYTF. In DNA, the CDR3 is TGTGCCACCAGCGGTGTGGCAAACTATGGCTACACCTTC.

The rearrangement uses TRBV7-2 and TRBJ2-7; TRBD1 is a possible D gene (5 bases). Trimming pared 1 base from V and 0 bases from J, leaving 10 bases between. Germline V gene data show CDR1 as SGHTA and CDR2 as FQGNSA. The CDR3 consists of 15 residues. CDR3 bases: TGTGCCAGCAGCTTAGGCAGGGTCTACTCCTACGAGCAGTACTTC. Translated, it gives CASSLGRVYSYEQYF.

V is TRBV7-2 and J is TRBJ2-2; TRBD2 matches at 10 bases. Germline V gives CDR1 SGHTA, CDR2 FQGNSA. The ends lost 4 bases at V and 5 bases at J; junction bases unmatched: 7. The CDR3 runs to 16 residues. The CDR3 DNA follows: TGTGCCAGCAGCTCGCCACTAGCGGGGATGACCGGGGAGCTGTTTTTT. It codes for CASSSPLAGMTGELFF.

The chain links TRBV2 to TRBJ2-3; TRBD2 matches 8 bases. V lost 9 bases and J lost 2; bases outside the gene matches: 4. The CDR3 length is 13 residues. CDR1 is SNHLY, CDR2 FYNNEI, per germline. The CDR3 loop reads CARRGAHTDTQYF. The CDR3 bases are TGTGCCAGGCGGGGGGCTCACACAGATACGCAGTATTTT.

The rearrangement joins TRBV5-1 to TRBJ2-1; TRBD2 aligns across 14 bases. Losses at the gene ends were 5 bases for V and 3 bases for J; bases not matched to a gene: 1. This CDR3 contains 15 residues. The germline V gene has CDR1 SGHRS and CDR2 YFSETQ. CDR3 sequence (DNA): TGCGCCAGCAGGGGACTAGCGGGAGACTACAATGAGCAGTTCTTC. It specifies CASRGLAGDYNEQFF.

This rearrangement joins TRBV27 to TRBJ2-7; 9 nucleotides align to TRBD1. The ends lost 8 bases at V and 4 bases at J; junction bases unmatched: 9. There are 14 residues in the CDR3. The germline V gene has CDR1 MNHEY and CDR2 SMNVEV (reference sequence). CDR3 DNA: TGTGCCAGCGCCCCGGGACAGGGTTTTTACGAGCAGTACTTC. Its protein product is CASAPGQGFYEQYF.

This CDR3 reads CASTESSYEQYF. The DNA for the CDR3 is TGTGCCAGCACCGAGAGCTCCTACGAGCAGTACTTC. The rearrangement links TRBV28 to TRBJ2-7; D unclear. CDR3 length: 12 residues. The ends were cut back, 7 bases at V and 0 bases at J, with 7 bases in the middle. The germline gives CDR1 MDHEN, CDR2 SYDVKM.

This sequence joins TRBV7-2 and TRBJ2-2; 11 bases agree with TRBD2. The CDR3 runs 15 residues. Losses at the gene ends were 1 base for V and 5 bases for J; bases not matched to a gene: 0. Looked up from germline, CDR1 is SGHTA and CDR2 is FQGNSA. The CDR3 is CASSLVAGGTGELFF. As DNA, the CDR3 is TGTGCCAGCAGCTTAGTAGCGGGAGGGACCGGGGAGCTGTTTTTT.

The chain uses TRBV5-1 and TRBJ1-2; perhaps TRBD1 as D (5 bases). CDR3 length: 14 amino acids. Trimming took off 0 bases at V and 3 bases at J, with 9 bases between the two ends. Germline V gene data show CDR1 as SGHRS and CDR2 as YFSETQ. CDR3 sequence (DNA): TGCGCCAGCAGCTTGGAGCAGGGAGACTATGGCTACACCTTC. It yields the protein CASSLEQGDYGYTF.

This clone was counted a single time. The chain combines TRBV28 with TRBJ1-6; tentative D call: TRBD1 (5 bases). The germline V gene has CDR1 MDHEN and CDR2 SYDVKM. Trimming removed 7 bases from V and 7 bases from J, with 17 bases in between. CDR3 size: 15 residues. The CDR3 coding sequence is TGTGCCAGCACCCAGGACCTTGGGGGGAATTCACCCCTCCACTTT. Protein product: CASTQDLGGNSPLHF.

The chain employs TRBV5-6 and TRBJ1-6; the match to TRBD1 covers 7 bases. J was trimmed by 5 bases and V by 3 bases; bases with no gene match: 11. CDR3 size: 17 residues. Germline V lookup: CDR1 SGHDT, CDR2 YYEEEE. The CDR3 reads CASSYITGQENNSPLHF. The CDR3 DNA reads TGTGCCAGCAGCTACATAACAGGACAGGAAAATAATTCACCCCTCCACTTT.

The chain couples TRBV4-3 to TRBJ2-1; TRBD2 might be the D (7 bases). V lost 4 bases to trimming and J lost 4 bases, with 14 bases between them. The CDR3 contains 15 residues. The germline CDR1 and CDR2 sequences are LGHNA and YSLEER. CDR3 loop: CASSPGGGPYNEQFF. The CDR3 bases are TGCGCCAGCAGCCCGGGGGGCGGACCTTACAATGAGCAGTTCTTC.

This clone has a single count. This chain connects TRBV5-6 to TRBJ2-3; possible D gene TRBD2, 5 bases. The CDR3 totals 13 residues. From germline, CDR1 is SGHDT and CDR2 YYEEEE. V lost 7 bases, J lost 6 bases, and 15 bases lay in between. CDR3 residues: CASEGPFADTQYF. In nucleotides, the CDR3 is TGTGCCAGCGAGGGCCCTTTCGCGGATACGCAGTATTTT.

The rearrangement joins TRBV21-1 to TRBJ1-6; the table calls TRBD1, which could not be checked here. TRBV21-1 is a recognized pseudogene. CDR3 length equals 21 residues. The CDR3, as DNA: TGTGCCAGCAGCAAGTCGTTCCGAACCGGGACAGCTAGCTCCTATAATTCACCCCTCCACTTT. Translation gives CASSKSFRTGTASSYNSPLHF.

This clone was recorded only once. V and J are TRBV19 and TRBJ2-7, with D perhaps TRBD2 (6 bases). This CDR3 spans 12 amino acids. The germline V and J ends were trimmed by 5 bases and 4 bases, with 9 bases remaining between them. Germline CDR1 and CDR2: LNHDA and SQIVND (reference sequence). CDR3 sequence (DNA): TGTGCCAGTAGTGACGGGGGATACGAGCAGTACTTC. This codes for CASSDGGYEQYF.

The chain couples TRBV4-1 to TRBJ1-2, with D maybe TRBD1 (6 bases). Germline CDR1 is MGHRA and CDR2 is YSYEKL. The CDR3 runs 16 residues. V lost 4 bases and J lost 4, with 19 bases in between. The CDR3 reads CASSLEYRADLYGYTF. CDR3 DNA: TGCGCCAGCAGCCTGGAGTACAGGGCAGATCTCTATGGCTACACCTTC.

V is TRBV19 and J is TRBJ1-5; D possibly corresponds to TRBD1 (6 bases). Trimming took 6 bases from V and 3 from J, leaving 12 bases between them. The CDR3 runs to 14 residues. The germline V gene encodes CDR1 LNHDA and CDR2 SQIVND (reference sequence). In DNA, the CDR3 is TGTGCCAGTAGCATTGGACAGTACAATCAGCCCCAGCATTTT. Translated, it gives CASSIGQYNQPQHF.

The chain recombines TRBV19 with TRBJ1-1; D is perhaps TRBD1 (6 bases). With 9 bases removed from V and 7 bases from J, the gap between germline ends came to 12 bases. CDR3 length equals 11 residues. Germline V gives CDR1 LNHDA, CDR2 SQIVND (reference sequence). The chain's CDR3 is CASFRGNEAFF. The CDR3 DNA is TGTGCCAGCTTTAGGGGGAATGAAGCTTTCTTT.

V gene TRBV7-2 combines with J gene TRBJ2-7; D possibly corresponds to TRBD2 (5 bases). Trimming left V 5 bases short and J 7 bases short, with 12 bases between. The CDR3 is 12 amino acids. CDR1 and CDR2 (germline): SGHTA, FQGNSA. CDR3 region: CASSAGGWEQYF. The CDR3 coding sequence is TGTGCCAGCAGCGCGGGTGGGTGGGAGCAGTACTTC.

This sequence joins TRBV14 and TRBJ1-2; TRBD1 might be the D (6 bases). Trimming cost V 4 bases and J 6 bases, with 15 bases left between them. The CDR3 totals 14 residues. Germline CDR1 reads SGHDN; CDR2 reads FVKESK. The CDR3 protein is CASSLPGTTNGYTF. The DNA for the CDR3 is TGTGCCAGCAGCCTCCCCGGGACAACGAATGGCTACACCTTC. Looking up the rest from reference TRBV14 and TRBJ1-2 gives the full variable domain: EAGVTQFPSHSVIEKGQTVTLRCDPISGHDNLYWYRRVMGKEIKFLLHFVKESKQDESGMPNNRFLAERTGGTYSTLKVQPAELEDSGVYFCASSLPGTTNGYTFGSGTRLTVV.

In its sample, this clone was seen once. The V and J genes are TRBV30 and TRBJ2-7; the match to TRBD2 covers 13 bases. Looked up from germline, CDR1 is GTSNPN and CDR2 is SVGIG (reference sequence). This CDR3 has 12 amino acids. J gave up 7 bases and V 5 bases, and 2 bases lay outside the gene matches. CDR3 amino acids: CAWGGLAGEQYF. Written as DNA, the CDR3 is TGTGCCTGGGGGGGACTAGCGGGAGAGCAGTACTTC.

The CDR3 nucleotides are TGCGCCAGCAGCCAAGACCGAGTAGGAGCGGGAGGGTCCTACGAGCAGTACTTC. Encoded protein: CASSQDRVGAGGSYEQYF. The chain is built from TRBV4-3 and TRBJ2-7; 10 bases are shared with TRBD2. This CDR3 has 18 residues. V dropped 0 bases and J dropped 1; count of bases not matched to a gene: 9. Per the germline V gene, CDR1 is LGHNA and CDR2 is YSLEER.

V gene TRBV4-1 combines with J gene TRBJ2-7; TRBD1 aligns across 8 bases. The V gene's germline CDR1 is MGHRA and CDR2 YSYEKL. The CDR3 length is 15 residues. Unmatched junction bases numbered 6, after V lost 1 base and J lost 4 bases. CDR3 in amino acids: CASSQAWDRIYEQYF. CDR3 DNA sequence: TGCGCCAGCAGCCAAGCCTGGGACAGGATTTACGAGCAGTACTTC.

This clone was counted between two and nine times. This rearrangement joins TRBV5-4 to TRBJ1-2; 8 nucleotides align to TRBD1. Germline CDR1 is SGHNT and CDR2 is YYREEE (reference sequence). The CDR3 covers 13 residues. The J segment lost 4 bases and the V segment lost 4 bases, leaving 3 bases of the junction unmatched. CDR3 sequence: CASSGQGAYGYTF. The CDR3 DNA is TGTGCCAGCAGCGGACAGGGAGCCTATGGCTACACCTTC. The full variable domain, in which reference TRBV5-4 and TRBJ1-2 provide the parts outside the CDR3, is ETGVTQSPTHLIKTRGQQVTLRCSSQSGHNTVSWYQQALGQGPQFIFQYYREEENGRGNFPPRFSGLQFPNYSSELNVNALELDDSALYLCASSGQGAYGYTFGSGTRLTVV.

The rearrangement links TRBV18 to TRBJ2-7, with 8 bases aligning to TRBD1. Germline CDR1 reads KGHSH; CDR2 reads LQKENI. This CDR3 is 14 amino acids long. After removal of 3 bases from V and 4 bases from J, the junction contained 5 bases not matched to a gene. The CDR3 sequence is CASSPTGDRYEQYF. For the CDR3, the DNA is TGTGCCAGCTCACCGACAGGGGATCGGTACGAGCAGTACTTC.

The chain couples TRBV4-1 to TRBJ2-1, with TRBD2 as a possible D gene (6 bases). V lost 4 bases to trimming and J lost 8 bases, with 18 bases between them. This CDR3 comprises 15 residues. Germline assignment: CDR1 MGHRA and CDR2 YSYEKL. Here the CDR3 DNA reads TGCGCCAGCAGCCTCTTCCCATGGGGGGACGATGAGCAGTTCTTC. Protein sequence: CASSLFPWGDDEQFF.